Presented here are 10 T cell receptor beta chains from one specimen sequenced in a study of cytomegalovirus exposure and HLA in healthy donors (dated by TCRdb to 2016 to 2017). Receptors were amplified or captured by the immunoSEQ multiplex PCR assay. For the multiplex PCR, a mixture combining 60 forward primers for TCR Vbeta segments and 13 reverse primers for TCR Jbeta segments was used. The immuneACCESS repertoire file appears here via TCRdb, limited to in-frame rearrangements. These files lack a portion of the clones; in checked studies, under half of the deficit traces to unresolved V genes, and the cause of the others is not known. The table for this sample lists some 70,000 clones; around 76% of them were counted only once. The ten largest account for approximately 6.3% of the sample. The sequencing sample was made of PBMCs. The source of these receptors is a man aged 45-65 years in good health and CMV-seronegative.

This chain's CDR3 is CASSGRGSNQPQHF. CDR3 DNA: TGTGCCAGCAGTGGCAGGGGTAGCAATCAGCCCCAGCATTTT. The V and J genes are TRBV27 and TRBJ1-5, with a weak D call TRBD1 (6 bases). Germline lookup yields CDR1 MNHEY and CDR2 SMNVEV (reference sequence). The CDR3 has 14 amino acids. The V end lost 5 bases, the J end lost 0 bases, and 8 bases lay between the germline ends.

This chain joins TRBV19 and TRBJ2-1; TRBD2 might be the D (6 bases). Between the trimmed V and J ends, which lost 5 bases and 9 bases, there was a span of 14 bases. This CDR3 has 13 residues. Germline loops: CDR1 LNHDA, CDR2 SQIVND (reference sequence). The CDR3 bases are TGTGCCAGTAGTTTAGGAGGGATCGGTGAGCAGTTCTTC. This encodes CASSLGGIGEQFF. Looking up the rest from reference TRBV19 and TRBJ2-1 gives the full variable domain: DGGITQSPKYLFRKEGQNVTLSCEQNLNHDAMYWYRQDPGQGLRLIYYSQIVNDFQKGDIAEGYSVSREKKESFPLTVTSAQKNPTAFYLCASSLGGIGEQFFGPGTRLTVL.

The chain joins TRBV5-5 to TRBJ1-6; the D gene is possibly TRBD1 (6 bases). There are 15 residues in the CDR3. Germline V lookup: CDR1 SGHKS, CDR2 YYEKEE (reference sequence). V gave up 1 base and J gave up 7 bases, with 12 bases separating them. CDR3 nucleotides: TGTGCCAGCAGCTTGTCGGGGGGCTGGAATTCACCCCTCCACTTT. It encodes CASSLSGGWNSPLHF. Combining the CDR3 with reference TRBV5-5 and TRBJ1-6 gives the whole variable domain DAGVTQSPTHLIKTRGQQVTLRCSPISGHKSVSWYQQVLGQGPQFIFQYYEKEERGRGNFPDRFSARQFPNYSSELNVNALLLGDSALYLCASSLSGGWNSPLHFGNGTRLTVT.

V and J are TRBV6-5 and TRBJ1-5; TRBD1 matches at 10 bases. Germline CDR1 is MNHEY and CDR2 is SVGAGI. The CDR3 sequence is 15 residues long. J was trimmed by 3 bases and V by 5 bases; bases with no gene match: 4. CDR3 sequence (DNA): TGTGCCAGCAGTCCGGGACAGGGGAACAATCAGCCCCAGCATTTT. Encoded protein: CASSPGQGNNQPQHF.

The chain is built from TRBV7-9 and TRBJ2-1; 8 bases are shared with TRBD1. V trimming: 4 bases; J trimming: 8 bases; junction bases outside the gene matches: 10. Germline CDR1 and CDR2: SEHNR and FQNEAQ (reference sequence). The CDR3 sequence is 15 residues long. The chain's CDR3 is CASSSYQGARDEQFF. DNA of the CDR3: TGTGCCAGCAGCTCATACCAGGGGGCGCGGGATGAGCAGTTCTTC.

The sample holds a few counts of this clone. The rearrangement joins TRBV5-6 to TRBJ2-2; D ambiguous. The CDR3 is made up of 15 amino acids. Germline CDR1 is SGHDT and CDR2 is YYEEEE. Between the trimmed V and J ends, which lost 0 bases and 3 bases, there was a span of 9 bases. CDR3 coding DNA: TGTGCCAGCAGCTTGGCACAGCAATACACCGGGGAGCTGTTTTTT. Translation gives CASSLAQQYTGELFF. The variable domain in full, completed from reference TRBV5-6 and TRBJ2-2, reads DAGVTQSPTHLIKTRGQQVTLRCSPKSGHDTVSWYQQALGQGPQFIFQYYEEEERQRGNFPDRFSGHQFPNYSSELNVNALLLGDSALYLCASSLAQQYTGELFFGEGSRLTVL.

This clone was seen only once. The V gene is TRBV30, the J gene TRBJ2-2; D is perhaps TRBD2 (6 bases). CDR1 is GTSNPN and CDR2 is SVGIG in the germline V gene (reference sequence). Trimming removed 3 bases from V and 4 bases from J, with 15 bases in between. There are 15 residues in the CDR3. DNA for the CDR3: TGTGCCTGGAGGCCAAGGGACTCATCCACCGGGGAGCTGTTTTTT. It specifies CAWRPRDSSTGELFF.

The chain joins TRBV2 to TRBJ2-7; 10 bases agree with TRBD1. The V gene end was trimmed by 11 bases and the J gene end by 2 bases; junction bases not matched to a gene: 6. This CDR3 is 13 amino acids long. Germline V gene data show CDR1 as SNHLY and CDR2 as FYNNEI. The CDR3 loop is CAGGGQGTYEQYF. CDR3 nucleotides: TGTGCCGGAGGGGGACAGGGGACCTACGAGCAGTACTTC. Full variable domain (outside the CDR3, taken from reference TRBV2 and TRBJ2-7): EPEVTQTPSHQVTQMGQEVILRCVPISNHLYFYWYRQILGQKVEFLVSFYNNEISEKSEIFDDQFSVERPDGSNFTLKIRSTKLEDSAMYFCAGGGQGTYEQYFGPGTRLTVT.

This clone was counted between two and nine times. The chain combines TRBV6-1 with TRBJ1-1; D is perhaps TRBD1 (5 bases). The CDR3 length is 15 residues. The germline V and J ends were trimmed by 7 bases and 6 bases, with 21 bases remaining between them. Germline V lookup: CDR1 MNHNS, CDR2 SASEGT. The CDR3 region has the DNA TGTGCCAGCACTCAACCTCTCGGGGGGTTCTCTGAAGCTTTCTTT. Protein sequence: CASTQPLGGFSEAFF.

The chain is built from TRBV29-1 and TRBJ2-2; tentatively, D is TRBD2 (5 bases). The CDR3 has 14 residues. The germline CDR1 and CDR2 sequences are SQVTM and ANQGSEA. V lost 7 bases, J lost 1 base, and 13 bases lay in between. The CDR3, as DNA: TGCAGCGCCTACGGGGTTGGGAACACCGGGGAGCTGTTTTTT. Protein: CSAYGVGNTGELFF.